These T cell receptor beta chains were read from a single sample in a study of blood T cell repertoires in COVID-19. Assay: immunoSEQ multiplex PCR; the TCRdb copy retains only in-frame clones and omits some. The sample gives about 190,000 clones, around four fifths of which show up once; less than 20% is in the top ten. Sequenced sample: peripheral blood. All receptors come from a human donor in a cohort sampled during active COVID-19. Each CDR3 is given without its conserved first and last residue.

v_call	j_call	cdr3_aa
TRBV9	TRBJ1-1	ASSGRTVGGNTEAF
TRBV4-1	TRBJ1-2	ASSQIGDYGYT
TRBV18	TRBJ1-2	ASSPATQGADPYGYT
TRBV11-2	TRBJ2-1	ASSLVVAGGLVGNEQF
TRBV7-3	TRBJ2-5	ASSPGPMVTQY
TRBV2	TRBJ2-3	ASSGGQGGAGTQY
TRBV6-4	TRBJ1-2	ASSDSGRERGYT
TRBV3-1/TRBV3-2	TRBJ2-4	ASSQWTGYENIQY
TRBV5-8	TRBJ1-6	ASSVPGQNSPLH
TRBV27	TRBJ2-1	ASSLRLLAGSYNEQF
TRBV6-5	TRBJ1-5	ASTAGVLPQH
TRBV6-4	TRBJ1-6	ASSNGQGPPLH
TRBV12-3/TRBV12-4	TRBJ2-2	ASSYSAGELF
TRBV2	TRBJ2-3	ASTGTGGTDTQY
TRBV19	TRBJ1-1	ASSIVESDTEAF
TRBV9	TRBJ1-2	ASSVASDRGLGGYT
TRBV5-1	TRBJ1-2	ASSSGGQLYGYT
TRBV7-9	TRBJ2-3	ASTPGQGFTDTQY
TRBV3-1/TRBV3-2	TRBJ2-3	ASSFRQAADTQY
TRBV20-1	TRBJ1-2	SAIQGYT
TRBV3-1/TRBV3-2	TRBJ2-2	ASSHIPGTGTSFTGELF
TRBV19	TRBJ2-3	ASNMQGITDTQY
TRBV29-1	TRBJ2-2	SVDSWGSGGANTGELF
TRBV7-9	TRBJ1-6	ASSLSSGRTGGSSPLH
TRBV3-1/TRBV3-2	TRBJ1-1	ASRTYMNTEAF
TRBV9	TRBJ2-1	ASSVGVAGPNNEQF
TRBV3-1/TRBV3-2	TRBJ2-2	ASSRSRYGELF
TRBV3-1/TRBV3-2	TRBJ1-2	ASSPQSDRGGGYT
TRBV5-1	TRBJ2-2	ASSLADSAGELF
TRBV6-5	TRBJ2-1	ASSPTSGTFYEQF
TRBV4-2	TRBJ1-1	ASRPQGRWAAFTEAF
TRBV11-3	TRBJ1-4	ASSGLPGQFNEKLF
TRBV5-8	TRBJ2-1	ASSPDREQF
TRBV12-5	TRBJ2-2	ASGLWAGVGTGELF
TRBV30	TRBJ1-4	AWRASGPNEKLF